The 28 T cell receptor beta chains below were found in one sample sequenced in a study of control samples from healthy donors and cancer patients. Sequencing used immunoSEQ multiplex PCR; TCRdb keeps in-frame clones, though not all of them. The sample yields about 220,000 clones, over 90% seen once. Material for sequencing was blood. All receptors come from a man in his fifties in good health.

The chain is built from TRBV12-3 or TRBV12-4 and TRBJ2-3; D uncertain. The CDR3 contains 13 residues. Trimming cost V 1 base and J 1 base, with 3 bases left between them. Here the CDR3 DNA reads TGTGCCAGCAGTTTAGAAGGCACAGATACGCAGTATTTT. Translating gives CASSLEGTDTQYF.

The chain joins TRBV7-2 to TRBJ2-7; D not resolved. The CDR3 is 15 amino acids. Germline V lookup: CDR1 SGHTA, CDR2 FQGNSA. Trimming removed 3 bases at V and 7 bases at J, with 19 bases between. CDR3: CASSFGSLQYWEQYF. The CDR3 DNA follows: TGTGCCAGCAGCTTCGGGTCACTTCAGTATTGGGAGCAGTACTTC.

The chain employs TRBV2 and TRBJ2-1, with D possibly TRBD2 on 6 matching bases. Between the trimmed V and J ends, which lost 6 bases and 3 bases, there was a span of 9 bases. This CDR3 is 13 amino acids long. Germline values: CDR1 SNHLY, CDR2 FYNNEI. CDR3 sequence reads: CASRTDYYNEQFF. The CDR3 nucleotides are TGTGCCAGCAGGACGGACTACTACAATGAGCAGTTCTTC.

The chain joins TRBV7-3 to TRBJ2-3; tentatively, D is TRBD2 (6 bases). The V end was cut by 0 bases, the J end by 2 bases, with 24 bases between. From germline, CDR1 is SGHTA and CDR2 FQGTGA. The CDR3 covers 20 residues. The CDR3 sequence: CASSLTGSSGLGAVTDTQYF. The CDR3 DNA reads as TGTGCCAGCAGCTTAACGGGATCCAGCGGGTTAGGGGCCGTCACAGATACGCAGTATTTT.

This chain links TRBV10-2 with TRBJ2-3, with a possible D match to TRBD2 (5 bases). The CDR3 loop spans 13 amino acids. Trimming removed 5 bases from V and 12 bases from J, with 18 bases in between. Germline CDR1 and CDR2: WSHSY and SAAADI. The CDR3 bases are TGCGCCAGCAGTCGCGGGCGCCTCAACCGTCAGTATTTT. Its protein product is CASSRGRLNRQYF.

The chain recombines TRBV6-6 with TRBJ2-1; D gene ambiguous. Germline assignment: CDR1 MNHNY and CDR2 SVGAGI (reference sequence). The V end was cut by 2 bases, the J end by 8 bases, with 10 bases between. The CDR3 totals 13 residues. The CDR3 is CASSYARLDEQFF. DNA of the CDR3: TGTGCCAGCAGTTACGCGCGGCTGGATGAGCAGTTCTTC.

V is TRBV3-1 (or the pseudogene TRBV3-2) and J is TRBJ1-2; a possible D gene is TRBD1 (5 bases). CDR1 is LGHDT and CDR2 is YNNKEL in the germline V gene (reference sequence). V was shortened by 3 bases and J by 8 bases, with 19 bases between the two germline ends. This CDR3 spans 15 amino acids. The CDR3 is CASSHNVVPGRGYTF. CDR3 nucleotides: TGTGCCAGCAGCCACAATGTGGTCCCGGGACGGGGCTACACCTTC.

The rearrangement joins TRBV3-1 (or the pseudogene TRBV3-2) to TRBJ1-6; the D gene is possibly TRBD1 (5 bases). The germline CDR1 and CDR2 sequences are LGHDT and YNNKEL (reference sequence). V was pared by 1 base and J by 5 bases, with 12 bases between. This CDR3 has 16 amino acids. The CDR3 DNA follows: TGTGCCAGCAGCCAAGTATGGGGCAGGAATAATTCACCCCTCCACTTT. This sequence encodes CASSQVWGRNNSPLHF.

The chain couples TRBV6-5 to TRBJ2-7; the match to TRBD1 covers 10 bases. The CDR3 is made up of 14 amino acids. Trimming at V came to 6 bases and at J to 5 bases, leaving 7 bases not matched to a gene. The germline V gene has CDR1 MNHEY and CDR2 SVGAGI. The CDR3 DNA follows: TGTGCCAGCAGGCCTCCCGGGACAGGGGACGAGCAGTACTTC. Encoded protein: CASRPPGTGDEQYF.

This chain connects TRBV7-4 to TRBJ2-7, with 9 bases that match TRBD2. CDR3 size: 18 residues. The junction had 13 bases not matched to a gene; V was cut back by 4 bases and J by 0 bases. CDR1 is SGHVT and CDR2 is SQSDAQ in the germline V gene. The CDR3 nucleotides read TGTGCCAGCAGCTCTGGGGTAGCGGGGGCTTTCACCTCCTACGAGCAGTACTTC. It translates to CASSSGVAGAFTSYEQYF.

The chain links TRBV5-6 to TRBJ1-2; no clear D. CDR3 length: 13 residues. The V and J ends lost 0 bases and 4 bases respectively, with 7 bases between them. In germline, CDR1 is SGHDT, CDR2 YYEEEE. CDR3 sequence (DNA): TGTGCCAGCAGCTTGGGCAGTCGCTATGGCTACACCTTC. Protein sequence: CASSLGSRYGYTF.

J is TRBJ1-5 and V is TRBV5-5; TRBD1 matches at 9 bases. The CDR3 length is 14 residues. V shed 4 bases, J shed 5 bases, and the junction held 4 bases outside the gene matches. From germline, CDR1 is SGHKS and CDR2 YYEKEE (reference sequence). The CDR3, as DNA: TGTGCCAGCAGCCGGGACAGGGTCTATCAGCCCCAGCATTTT. This gives the protein CASSRDRVYQPQHF.

To note about this clone: A junction end diverges from the germline sequence, so it may reflect a read error. V is TRBV3-1 (or the pseudogene TRBV3-2) and J is TRBJ1-3, with D unresolved. Germline assignment: CDR1 LGHDT and CDR2 YNNKEL (reference sequence). The CDR3 spans 11 residues. CDR3 in amino acids: CATSQGNTIYF. The DNA for the CDR3 is TGTGCCACCAGCCAAGGAAACACCATATATTTT.

CDR3 DNA sequence: TGCAGCGTTGAAGCGGGGAAGAATGAAGCTTTCTTT. This sequence encodes CSVEAGKNEAFF. The chain employs TRBV29-1 and TRBJ1-1, with D uncertain. Germline V gives CDR1 SQVTM, CDR2 ANQGSEA. The CDR3 consists of 12 residues. V lost 1 base and J 7 bases, leaving 10 bases between the germline ends.

The gene calls are TRBV18 and TRBJ1-1, with a possible D match to TRBD1 (5 bases). The germline V gene has CDR1 KGHSH and CDR2 LQKENI. Trimming took 2 bases from V and 3 from J, leaving 7 bases between them. There are 13 residues in the CDR3. The CDR3 protein is CASSPKGDTEAFF. CDR3 DNA: TGTGCCAGCTCACCAAAAGGGGACACTGAAGCTTTCTTT.

The V gene is TRBV19, the J gene TRBJ2-7, with D maybe TRBD1 (5 bases). Germline V gene sequence: CDR1 LNHDA, CDR2 SQIVND (reference sequence). Trimming removed 10 bases from V and 3 bases from J, with 16 bases in between. The length of the CDR3 is 13 residues. The CDR3 nucleotides read TGTGCCACCGCTAGACAGCCCCTCTACGAGCAGTACTTC. Amino acids: CATARQPLYEQYF. The entire variable domain, with the rest obtained from reference TRBV19 and TRBJ2-7, is as follows: DGGITQSPKYLFRKEGQNVTLSCEQNLNHDAMYWYRQDPGQGLRLIYYSQIVNDFQKGDIAEGYSVSREKKESFPLTVTSAQKNPTAFYLCATARQPLYEQYFGPGTRLTVT.

This chain joins TRBV19 and TRBJ1-5, with TRBD1 matching 7 bases. The germline CDR1 and CDR2 sequences are LNHDA and SQIVND (reference sequence). This CDR3 has 17 residues. With 5 bases clipped from V and 0 bases from J, the junction kept 10 bases outside the gene matches. This CDR3 reads CASSAPSGGYSNQPQHF. CDR3 sequence (DNA): TGTGCCAGTAGTGCCCCCTCAGGGGGTTATAGCAATCAGCCCCAGCATTTT.

The V call is TRBV7-3, the J call TRBJ2-2, with unresolved D. The CDR3 spans 15 residues. Germline lookup yields CDR1 SGHTA and CDR2 FQGTGA. The germline V and J ends were trimmed by 0 bases and 0 bases, with 5 bases remaining between them. The CDR3: CASSLTASNTGELFF. The CDR3, as DNA: TGTGCCAGCAGCTTAACAGCCTCGAACACCGGGGAGCTGTTTTTT. The whole variable domain, remainder taken from reference TRBV7-3 and TRBJ2-2, is GAGVSQTPSNKVTEKGKYVELRCDPISGHTALYWYRQSLGQGPEFLIYFQGTGAADDSGLPNDRFFAVRPEGSVSTLKIQRTERGDSAVYLCASSLTASNTGELFFGEGSRLTVL.

The chain has TRBV29-1 and TRBJ1-2; D gene ambiguous. Looked up from germline, CDR1 is SQVTM and CDR2 is ANQGSEA. This CDR3 spans 12 amino acids. V shed 7 bases and J shed 0 bases, with 9 bases lying between them. CDR3 sequence: CSASSSNYGYTF. CDR3 bases: TGCAGCGCTTCCTCCTCTAACTATGGCTACACCTTC.

V usage is TRBV19 and J usage is TRBJ2-1; D remains ambiguous. V shed 1 base and J shed 3 bases, with 10 bases lying between them. Germline V gives CDR1 LNHDA, CDR2 SQIVND (reference sequence). The CDR3 runs 15 residues. The DNA for the CDR3 is TGTGCCAGTAGTATAGGGGATTTCGGCTACAATGAGCAGTTCTTC. This gives the protein CASSIGDFGYNEQFF.

The rearrangement uses TRBV5-1 and TRBJ1-5; D gene uncertain. Germline V CDR1 and CDR2: SGHRS, YFSETQ. CDR3 length equals 13 residues. The V and J ends lost 0 bases and 3 bases respectively, with 4 bases between them. DNA for the CDR3: TGCGCCAGCAGCTTGGGAGACAATCAGCCCCAGCATTTT. Translating gives CASSLGDNQPQHF.

The CDR3 sequence is CATSDLDRGGTDTQYF. The CDR3 coding sequence is TGTGCCACCAGTGATTTAGACAGAGGGGGCACAGATACGCAGTATTTT. The genes are TRBV24-1 and TRBJ2-3; perhaps D is TRBD1 or TRBD2 (5 bases each). Deletions cut 1 base from V and 1 base from J, with 11 bases between. The CDR3 runs to 16 residues. Germline CDR1 reads KGHDR; CDR2 reads SFDVKD.

This chain joins TRBV5-1 and TRBJ1-2; TRBD1 aligns across 7 bases. Germline assignment: CDR1 SGHRS and CDR2 YFSETQ. This CDR3 is 15 amino acids long. Losses at the gene ends were 2 bases for V and 4 bases for J; bases not matched to a gene: 8. CDR3 DNA sequence: TGCGCCAGCAGCTTAGACAGGGTTGGGACCTATGGCTACACCTTC. Protein product: CASSLDRVGTYGYTF.

V usage is TRBV5-1 and J usage is TRBJ2-1, with TRBD2 matching over 7 bases. The CDR3 consists of 14 residues. The ends lost 5 bases at V and 0 bases at J; junction bases unmatched: 2. The germline CDR1 and CDR2 sequences are SGHRS and YFSETQ. This chain's CDR3 is CASRTGGSYNEQFF. Written as DNA, the CDR3 is TGCGCCAGCAGGACGGGGGGCTCCTACAATGAGCAGTTCTTC.

CDR3: CATSRAEGSGANVLTF. CDR3 coding DNA: TGTGCCACCAGCAGAGCAGAGGGGTCTGGGGCCAACGTCCTGACTTTC. The gene calls are TRBV15 and TRBJ2-6; D could derive from TRBD1 or TRBD2 (5 bases each). This CDR3 is built from 16 residues. Germline V lookup: CDR1 LNHNV, CDR2 YYDKDF (reference sequence). Between the trimmed V and J ends, which lost 1 base and 1 base, there was a span of 8 bases.

The V gene is TRBV10-1, the J gene TRBJ1-1; possible D gene TRBD1, 5 bases. This CDR3 region has 13 residues. Germline V gene sequence: CDR1 WNHNN, CDR2 SYGVQD (reference sequence). The germline V and J ends were trimmed by 3 bases and 5 bases, with 10 bases remaining between them. The CDR3 region is CASSDPGRTEAFF. The CDR3 region has the DNA TGCGCCAGCAGTGACCCGGGACGGACTGAAGCTTTCTTT.

In this sample, this clone turned up once. V gene TRBV5-1 combines with J gene TRBJ2-2, with D tentatively TRBD1 or TRBD2 (6 bases each). The germline CDR1 and CDR2 sequences are SGHRS and YFSETQ. V lost 2 bases and J lost 5, with 13 bases in between. CDR3 size: 15 residues. The CDR3 sequence is CASSFQGRDTGELFF. CDR3 sequence (DNA): TGCGCCAGCAGCTTTCAGGGGCGGGATACCGGGGAGCTGTTTTTT.

This clone is a singleton in its sample. Other DNA variants within this sample encode the same CDR3. The chain joins TRBV19 to TRBJ1-2, with 8 bases fitting TRBD1. The CDR3 loop spans 13 amino acids. J gave up 3 bases and V 5 bases, and 2 bases lay outside the gene matches. Germline V lookup: CDR1 LNHDA, CDR2 SQIVND (reference sequence). This CDR3 reads CASSSDRDYGYTF. The CDR3 DNA reads as TGTGCCAGTAGTTCGGACAGGGACTATGGCTACACCTTC.